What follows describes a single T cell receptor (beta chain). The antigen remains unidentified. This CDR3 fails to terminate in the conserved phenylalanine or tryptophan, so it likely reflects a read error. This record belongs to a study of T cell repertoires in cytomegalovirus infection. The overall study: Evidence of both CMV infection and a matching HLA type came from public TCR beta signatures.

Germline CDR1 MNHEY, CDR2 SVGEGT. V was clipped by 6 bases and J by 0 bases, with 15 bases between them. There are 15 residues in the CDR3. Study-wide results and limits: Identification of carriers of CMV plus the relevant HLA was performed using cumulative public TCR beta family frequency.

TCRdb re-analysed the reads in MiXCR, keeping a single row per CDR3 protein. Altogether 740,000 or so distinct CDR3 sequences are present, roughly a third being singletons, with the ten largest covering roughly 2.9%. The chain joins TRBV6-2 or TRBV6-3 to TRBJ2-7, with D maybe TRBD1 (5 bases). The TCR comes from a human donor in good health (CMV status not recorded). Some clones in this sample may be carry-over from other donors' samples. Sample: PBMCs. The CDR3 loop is CASSVSGILSYEQYL. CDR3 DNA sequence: TGTGCCAGCAGCGTATCAGGGATCCTCTCCTACGAGCAGTACTTA.